This T cell receptor beta chain was sequenced in a study of blood T cell repertoires in COVID-19. Study details: Sites in the United States, Italy and Spain provided acute and convalescent COVID-19 samples.

As concerns this clone: Other DNA sequences from this sample encode an identical CDR3 as well.

Authors' analysis steps: Amplification of reference gene primers was used by the study to estimate nucleated cell counts. TCRdb's table, derived via immunoSEQ multiplex PCR, lists solely in-frame clones and lacks some. That table supplies the V and J calls and clone size; D and trimming were determined from the DNA. The data contain under 85,000 clones, 90% of them seen just once; the ten biggest clones take up about 4.9%. The length of the CDR3 is 16 residues. The germline CDR1 and CDR2 sequences are KGHSH and LQKENI. J was trimmed by 2 bases and V by 0 bases; bases with no gene match: 2. This sequence originates from a man in his forties or fifties with acute or convalescent COVID-19. The chain is built from TRBV18 and TRBJ1-3, with 9 bases matching TRBD1. Sequenced sample: peripheral blood. CDR3 amino acids: CASSPPGDRAGNTIYF. CDR3 nucleotides: TGTGCCAGCTCACCACCGGGGGACAGGGCTGGAAACACCATATATTTT.